The T cell receptor beta chain described here comes from a study of T cell responses to AZD1222 COVID-19 vaccine (dated by TCRdb to the early 2020s). General notes on the study: A total of 230 to 250 trial participants underwent TCR sequencing, of whom nearly 210 had received two doses of AZD1222 and about 26 had received two doses of the MenACWY control vaccine. Enrollment into the trials was organized by age into subgroups of 18-55, 56-69 and 70-plus years, and those subgroups contained roughly 150, 30 and 60 TCR-sequenced participants, respectively.

Explained via the paper, the time point label denotes: baseline before first vaccination. According to the study, the label for this sample's treatment or condition signals: meningococcal conjugate vaccine given as trial control. Samples from vaccinated people were obtained from the UK trials COV001 and COV002, which included a single-blind randomized controlled phase 2/3 trial of AZD1222 (ChAdOx1 nCoV-19) in healthy adults. For TCRbeta chain sequencing, PBMC samples from trial participants were taken at day 0 and at day 28 after the second dose. Study-wide findings and limitations: Spike-specific TCR breadth and depth rose significantly after two AZD1222 doses compared with day 0 and with MenACWY recipients. Vaccine-associated CD4 TCRs spanned the whole spike protein, with dominant responses in regions 160-218 and 743-854. Participants were mostly white British, with more females than males. The authors suggested clonal diversity may have been underestimated. Conclusions about previously exposed vaccinees are limited because only a handful of AZD1222 recipients were SARS-CoV-2 seropositive at baseline. Because no day 14 peak-response samples were available, repertoires were characterized only after the peak T cell response. Epitopes outside the regions mutated in the B.1.351 and B.1.1.7 variants were reportedly recognized by nearly half of the unique spike-specific TCRs. The 56-69-year group was small, and its depth increase did not reach significance, likely because of low power.

Comment on this clone: Its recognized antigen is unknown. No base quality information exists; no much larger clone differs at one position.

The CDR3 runs 15 residues from the cysteine to the phenylalanine. Here the CDR3 DNA is all that survives: 45 bases in frame from base 1. After removal of 1 base from V and 6 bases from J, the junction retains 8 bases not matched to a gene. From a lookup of the germline V gene, CDR1 and CDR2 are SGHNT and YENEEA. The CDR3 regions of human TCRbeta chains were subjected to immunosequencing. In the authors' own workflow: Repertoire TCRs were matched against a reference library of SARS-CoV-2-specific TCRs generated with the MIRA antigen-specificity platform. Breadth meant the fraction of unique TCRs that were SARS-CoV-2-associated, whereas depth meant the fraction of total T cells that were SARS-CoV-2-associated. Each spike-specific TCR was assigned to its reactive spike region and to a CD4 or CD8 class using the MIRA data. Log10-transformed breadth and depth values were compared by one-way ANOVA with Sidak's multiple comparisons tests. TCRdb's version of the immuneACCESS table is confined to in-frame rearrangements and falls short of the full clone set. An unresolved V gene accounts for under half of the shortfall where checked; the remainder is of unknown origin. V and J calls and clone size are those listed in that table; D and trimming were worked out from the DNA. This sample holds about 190,000 clones; more than 75% were observed only once. The ten largest clones represent less than 3% of the sample.

Sequenced here: peripheral blood, sampled on day 0 of MenACWY control vaccination. This chain is built from TRBV11-3 and TRBJ1-1, and TRBD1 aligns with 7 junction nucleotides. The TCR was taken from an adult in good health. The CDR3 protein is CASSLGRQGSAEAFF. The DNA sequence is as follows: TGTGCCAGCAGCTTAGGTAGACAGGGCTCCGCTGAAGCTTTCTTT.